This T cell receptor beta chain came from a study of blood T cell repertoires in COVID-19 (dated by TCRdb to 2018 to 2021). For context, the study as a whole: The collaborator samples originated in the United States, Italy and Spain and spanned the acute and convalescent phases of COVID-19. The material from the prospective study consisted of cDNA or gDNA derived from T cells, B-cell-depleted T cells, or PBMCs. The dataset comprised deeply sampled blood TCRbeta repertoires from subjects exposed to, actively infected with, or recovered from COVID-19. The repertoires were released in a freely available public database intended as a resource for research on the immune response to SARS-CoV-2. The samples were drawn from two sources: the first 160 participants of the ongoing ImmuneRACE study, and some 1,300 subjects contributed by 6 global collaborators. A de-identified subject ID, COVID-19 status, age in years and sex were almost always included in the sample metadata. Where available, HLA class I and class II types were taken from metadata supplied by the sample provider and were not determined by assay-based typing. The full study reports these points: Clinical and demographic metadata were provided uncurated, with the amount varying by source and participant.

Per the germline V gene (reference sequence), LNHDA is the CDR1 and SQIVND is the CDR2. Trimming takes 7 bases from V and 2 bases from J, and the germline ends sit 12 bases apart. Taken from cysteine to phenylalanine, the CDR3 has 14 residues. Of the read, only the CDR3 DNA is kept; its 42 bases are in frame from base 1. TCRbeta CDR3 regions were amplified from genomic DNA using the immunoSEQ Assay, a bias-controlled multiplex PCR. As for the authors' bioinformatics: Within the assay, amplification of reference gene primers was used to estimate how many nucleated cells each sample contained. Sequence reads were collapsed and filtered to measure the absolute abundance of every unique TCRbeta CDR3 rearrangement. For each sample, productive Simpson clonality was calculated by taking the square root of Simpson's diversity index across productive rearrangements. As stored in TCRdb, this immuneACCESS dataset retains in-frame rearrangements with V and J assigned. A fraction of the clones does not appear; measured against another copy, unresolved V genes explain less than half of the discrepancy, and the remainder lacks a known reason. That table supplies the V and J calls and clone size; D and trimming were determined from the DNA. The sample has around 130,000 clones on record, 84% of them singletons. 3.4% of the sample is held by the ten biggest clonotypes.

As for this clone: The antigen this receptor binds is unknown. No base quality values were provided; no much bigger clone lies one nucleotide off.

Participants in the prospective study were aged about 18 to 100 years, lived in some 24 United States geographic areas, and enrolled through a virtual design. In the prospective study, participants were assigned to cohorts based on the clinical history participants reported in a screening survey and a study questionnaire. Mobile phlebotomists in the prospective study collected whole blood, serum and a nasopharyngeal or oropharyngeal swab from every participant. Participants in the prospective study had the option to provide additional blood draws and questionnaires over a 2-month period. Before DNA extraction, blood samples from the prospective study were shipped at room temperature or frozen.

The sequenced sample was PBMCs or T cells enriched from blood (not recorded which). This receptor was obtained from a woman aged 45-65 years with acute COVID-19. This chain joins TRBV19 to TRBJ1-3, and possibly TRBD1, on 6 matching bases. CDR3 reads: CASTLRTAGNTIYF. The bases are TGTGCCAGTACCCTCCGGACAGCTGGAAACACCATATATTTT.